These 27 T cell receptor beta chains came from one sample sequenced in a study of tumor T cells in aggressive B-cell lymphoma. Sequencing used immunoSEQ multiplex PCR; TCRdb keeps in-frame clones, though not all of them. This sample has about 3,600 clones; 70% to 90% occur once, and the top ten carry around 3.5%. The specimen sequenced was tumor tissue. These receptors were taken from an adult with diffuse large B cell lymphoma.

The gene calls are TRBV21-1 and TRBJ1-2; TRBD1 reflects the table's D call only, with no check against the DNA. TRBV21-1 is a documented pseudogene. The CDR3 loop spans 13 amino acids. The CDR3 sequence: CASSKGQGSGYTF. The CDR3 DNA reads TGTGCCAGCAGCAAAGGACAGGGATCCGGCTACACCTTC.

The V gene is TRBV9, the J gene TRBJ2-1, with TRBD2 matching over 14 bases. Losses at the gene ends were 4 bases for V and 7 bases for J; bases not matched to a gene: 7. This CDR3 comprises 16 residues. Germline V lookup: CDR1 SGDLS, CDR2 YYNGEE. The CDR3 sequence is CASSLRLAGGPNEQFF. CDR3 nucleotide sequence: TGTGCCAGCAGCCTTCGACTAGCGGGGGGGCCTAATGAGCAGTTCTTC. Based on the CDR3 plus reference TRBV9 and TRBJ2-1, the full variable domain is DSGVTQTPKHLITATGQRVTLRCSPRSGDLSVYWYQQSLDQGLQFLIQYYNGEERAKGNILERFSAQQFPDLHSELNLSSLELGDSALYFCASSLRLAGGPNEQFFGPGTRLTVL.

This rearrangement joins TRBV5-6 to TRBJ1-4; 8 bases fit TRBD1. Germline-derived CDR1 and CDR2 are SGHDT and YYEEEE. CDR3 size: 14 residues. The J segment lost 8 bases and the V segment lost 8 bases, leaving 11 bases of the junction unmatched. CDR3 residues: CASTPGGLGEKLFF. CDR3 nucleotide sequence: TGTGCCAGTACTCCAGGGGGCTTGGGAGAAAAACTGTTTTTT.

V and J are TRBV7-9 and TRBJ1-1; D gene uncertain. CDR3 length equals 12 residues. Germline values: CDR1 SEHNR, CDR2 FQNEAQ (reference sequence). The V gene lost 3 bases and the J gene lost 5 bases, with 7 bases spanning the gap. In DNA, the CDR3 is TGTGCCAGCAGCTTCACGGGTACTGAAGCTTTCTTT. It encodes CASSFTGTEAFF.

This chain links TRBV6-1 with TRBJ1-6; D remains unclear. The V end was cut by 4 bases, the J end by 4 bases, with 11 bases between. The CDR3 sequence is 15 residues long. Germline CDR1 is MNHNS and CDR2 is SASEGT. CDR3 loop: CASSVGSSYNSPLHF. DNA of the CDR3: TGTGCCAGCAGTGTTGGGAGCTCTTATAATTCACCCCTCCACTTT.

The chain couples TRBV9 to TRBJ1-6; possibly TRBD1 for D (6 bases). Germline V gene lookup returns CDR1 SGDLS and CDR2 YYNGEE. This CDR3 has 14 amino acids. V was pared by 4 bases and J by 5 bases, with 10 bases between. The DNA of the CDR3 is TGTGCCAGCAGCCCACGACAGGATAATTCACCCCTCCACTTT. This gives the protein CASSPRQDNSPLHF. Looking up the rest from reference TRBV9 and TRBJ1-6 gives the full variable domain: DSGVTQTPKHLITATGQRVTLRCSPRSGDLSVYWYQQSLDQGLQFLIQYYNGEERAKGNILERFSAQQFPDLHSELNLSSLELGDSALYFCASSPRQDNSPLHFGNGTRLTVT.

The chain recombines TRBV27 with TRBJ1-6; possible D gene TRBD1, 6 bases. This CDR3 has 15 amino acids. Germline V lookup: CDR1 MNHEY, CDR2 SMNVEV (reference sequence). V was cut by 6 bases and J by 5 bases, with 14 bases left in between. CDR3 residues: CASRSLQGNNSPLHF. CDR3 sequence (DNA): TGTGCCAGCAGGAGTCTACAGGGCAATAATTCACCCCTCCACTTT.

J is TRBJ2-1 and V is TRBV11-3; D call uncertain. The germline V gene has CDR1 SGHNT and CDR2 YENEEA. The CDR3 contains 13 residues. Trimming cost V 0 bases and J 9 bases, with 9 bases left between them. The CDR3: CASSLEVGIEQFF. The CDR3 bases are TGTGCCAGCAGCTTAGAGGTTGGCATTGAGCAGTTCTTC.

V usage is TRBV7-3 and J usage is TRBJ2-7; 9 bases fit TRBD1. The V gene end was trimmed by 5 bases and the J gene end by 1 base; junction bases not matched to a gene: 6. Germline V gives CDR1 SGHTA, CDR2 FQGTGA. CDR3 length: 15 residues. For the CDR3, the DNA is TGTGCCAGCAGCCCACGACAGGGGGAATCCTACGAGCAGTACTTC. This encodes CASSPRQGESYEQYF.

The CDR3 reads CASSPLREGGYGYTF. The CDR3, as DNA: TGTGCCAGTAGTCCCCTCCGGGAGGGTGGCTATGGCTACACCTTC. The genes are TRBV19 and TRBJ1-2, with D uncertain. The germline V gene encodes CDR1 LNHDA and CDR2 SQIVND (reference sequence). The CDR3 runs 15 residues. V lost 5 bases to trimming and J lost 4 bases, with 17 bases between them.

This chain joins TRBV7-9 and TRBJ1-6; TRBD1 might be the D (6 bases). The V gene lost 2 bases and the J gene lost 6 bases, with 11 bases spanning the gap. This CDR3 has 15 residues. Germline V gene sequence: CDR1 SEHNR, CDR2 FQNEAQ (reference sequence). CDR3 DNA sequence: TGTGCCAGCAGCTTAAAGGGGGACCTTAATTCACCCCTCCACTTT. Translation: CASSLKGDLNSPLHF.

About this clone: Additional DNA sequences in this sample encode the identical CDR3. The J gene is TRBJ1-1, the V gene TRBV6-5; weak D call: TRBD1 (5 bases). The length of the CDR3 is 15 residues. Deletions cut 0 bases from V and 2 bases from J, with 10 bases between. Germline V gene data show CDR1 as MNHEY and CDR2 as SVGAGI. The CDR3 sequence: CASSYSKGVNTEAFF. CDR3 in DNA: TGTGCCAGCAGTTACTCGAAAGGGGTTAACACTGAAGCTTTCTTT.

This clone was observed a few times. V usage is TRBV5-1 and J usage is TRBJ1-1, with D possibly being TRBD1 (5 bases). The germline V gene encodes CDR1 SGHRS and CDR2 YFSETQ. The CDR3 extends over 13 amino acids. V was trimmed by 1 base and J by 1 base, leaving 5 bases between them. The CDR3 DNA follows: TGCGCCAGCAGCTTGAGGGGGAACACTGAAGCTTTCTTT. Its protein product is CASSLRGNTEAFF.

The chain links TRBV2 to TRBJ1-1, with 10 bases aligning to TRBD1. The length of the CDR3 is 16 residues. Germline V lookup: CDR1 SNHLY, CDR2 FYNNEI. The V segment lost 7 bases and the J segment 3 bases; nucleotides outside the gene matches: 11. The CDR3 loop reads CASIGTGVGRDTEAFF. CDR3 nucleotides: TGTGCCAGCATAGGGACAGGGGTTGGTCGGGACACTGAAGCTTTCTTT.

The rearrangement links TRBV4-2 to TRBJ2-7; 9 nucleotides match TRBD2. V shed 4 bases, J shed 5 bases, and the junction held 9 bases outside the gene matches. Germline V gene data show CDR1 as LGHNA and CDR2 as YNFKEQ. CDR3 size: 15 residues. CDR3 amino acids: CASSPLPGLANEQYF. CDR3 nucleotides: TGTGCCAGCAGCCCCCTTCCGGGACTAGCTAACGAGCAGTACTTC.

The chain links TRBV7-3 to TRBJ2-5, with D possibly being TRBD1 (6 bases). Per the germline V gene, CDR1 is SGHTA and CDR2 is FQGTGA. The CDR3 is made up of 15 amino acids. Trimming took 6 bases from V and 7 from J, leaving 21 bases between them. CDR3 DNA: TGTGCCAGCAGACGTACAGGGCCCCCTGAGGGGACCCAGTACTTC. It is translated as CASRRTGPPEGTQYF.

This rearrangement joins TRBV5-6 to TRBJ2-7, with D possibly being TRBD1 (5 bases). Trimming took 0 bases from V and 3 from J, leaving 10 bases between them. CDR1 is SGHDT, CDR2 YYEEEE, per germline. CDR3 size: 14 residues. CDR3: CASSLGQSNYEQYF. The CDR3 DNA sequence: TGTGCCAGCAGCTTGGGACAGTCGAACTACGAGCAGTACTTC.

This clone has only one observation. The chain recombines TRBV29-1 with TRBJ2-4, with D perhaps TRBD2 (5 bases). The CDR3 runs 14 residues. V lost 3 bases and J lost 8, with 17 bases in between. Germline values: CDR1 SQVTM, CDR2 ANQGSEA. The CDR3 region has the DNA TGCAGCGTTGAGATGGACCCATACGGGGACATTCAGTACTTC. Translation: CSVEMDPYGDIQYF.

CDR3: CASSEYWNTGELFF. DNA of the CDR3: TGTGCCAGCAGTGAGTACTGGAACACCGGGGAGCTGTTTTTT. The rearrangement joins TRBV6-4 to TRBJ2-2; no definite D call. V lost 3 bases to trimming and J lost 1 base, with 6 bases between them. The CDR3 runs to 14 residues. In germline, CDR1 is MRHNA, CDR2 SNTAGT.

J is TRBJ1-2 and V is TRBV13, with 9 nucleotides matching TRBD1. Germline CDR1 PRHDT, CDR2 FYEKMQ (reference sequence). Trimming took 10 bases from V and 5 from J; bases not matched to a gene: 2. The CDR3 is 11 amino acids. The CDR3 DNA sequence: TGTGCCATACAGGGGGCGTATGGCTACACCTTC. It yields the protein CAIQGAYGYTF.

The DNA of the CDR3 is TGCAGCGTTCAGGGTGTTGAGCAGTTCTTC. Translation gives CSVQGVEQFF. This chain links TRBV29-1 with TRBJ2-1; D might be TRBD1 (5 bases). This CDR3 comprises 10 residues. Germline CDR1 is SQVTM and CDR2 is ANQGSEA. Trimming shortened V by 5 bases and J by 9 bases, and 8 bases separated the two germline ends.

The CDR3 reads CASRLAGQFYEQYF. The DNA for the CDR3 is TGTGCCAGCAGGCTAGCCGGACAGTTCTACGAGCAGTACTTC. The chain combines TRBV27 with TRBJ2-7; D is perhaps TRBD1 (6 bases). The CDR3 is made up of 14 amino acids. Germline CDR1 MNHEY, CDR2 SMNVEV (reference sequence). V was clipped by 6 bases and J by 3 bases, with 15 bases between them.

The gene calls are TRBV9 and TRBJ1-2, with D unresolved. Trimming took off 3 bases at V and 4 bases at J, with 13 bases between the two ends. This CDR3 is built from 14 residues. The germline CDR1 and CDR2 sequences are SGDLS and YYNGEE. CDR3 coding DNA: TGTGCCAGCAGCGAAAACGACGGAGTCTATGGCTACACCTTC. It specifies CASSENDGVYGYTF. Full variable domain (remainder filled in from reference TRBV9 and TRBJ1-2): DSGVTQTPKHLITATGQRVTLRCSPRSGDLSVYWYQQSLDQGLQFLIQYYNGEERAKGNILERFSAQQFPDLHSELNLSSLELGDSALYFCASSENDGVYGYTFGSGTRLTVV.

The chain employs TRBV6-1 and TRBJ1-4; 7 positions match TRBD1. CDR1 and CDR2 (germline): MNHNS, SASEGT. This CDR3 has 14 residues. The junction had 8 bases not matched to a gene; V was cut back by 5 bases and J by 8 bases. CDR3 sequence reads: CASSLRQGREKLFF. The CDR3 nucleotides read TGTGCCAGCAGTTTACGACAGGGACGAGAAAAACTGTTTTTT.

The gene calls are TRBV9 and TRBJ1-4; D is ambiguous. The germline V gene encodes CDR1 SGDLS and CDR2 YYNGEE. The CDR3 runs 13 residues. Trimming pared 2 bases from V and 4 bases from J, leaving 6 bases between. The CDR3 protein is CASSVSINEKLFF. For the CDR3, the DNA is TGTGCCAGCAGCGTTAGCATTAATGAAAAACTGTTTTTT.

V and J are TRBV18 and TRBJ2-2; D gene uncertain. V lost 4 bases to trimming and J lost 0 bases, with 6 bases between them. This CDR3 spans 14 amino acids. Germline assignment: CDR1 KGHSH and CDR2 LQKENI. The DNA of the CDR3 is TGTGCCAGCTCACGTGACTCGAACACCGGGGAGCTGTTTTTT. Translating it yields CASSRDSNTGELFF. Looking up the rest from reference TRBV18 and TRBJ2-2 gives the full variable domain: NAGVMQNPRHLVRRRGQEARLRCSPMKGHSHVYWYRQLPEEGLKFMVYLQKENIIDESGMPKERFSAEFPKEGPSILRIQQVVRGDSAAYFCASSRDSNTGELFFGEGSRLTVL.

The chain carries TRBV5-6 and TRBJ1-4; tentative D call: TRBD1 (6 bases). This CDR3 region has 14 residues. Germline-derived CDR1 and CDR2 are SGHDT and YYEEEE. The V and J ends lost 1 base and 7 bases respectively, with 11 bases between them. CDR3 sequence: CASSLIGGAEKLFF. DNA of the CDR3: TGTGCCAGCAGCTTGATTGGGGGGGCTGAAAAACTGTTTTTT.